The clone carrying this T cell receptor (beta chain) has a handful of counts. As yet, its antigen is unknown. This may come from a read error, since a much larger clone is one base off. This specimen belongs to a study of blood T cells in healthy people across ages. CDR3 length: 13 amino acids. V dropped 7 bases and J dropped 5 bases, with 14 bases sitting between them. Whole-study results and caveats: Bulk PBMC profiling left naive and antigen-experienced comparisons inconclusive.

Primers used in a second PCR of roughly 6 to 11 cycles were a sample-barcoded 5' primer and a J-beta primer mix. TCRdb reanalysed the 5' RACE reads using MiXCR and keeps one entry per CDR3 protein. This sample has approximately 2,000,000 distinct CDR3 sequences, with about two fifths found just once. V usage is TRBV12-3 or TRBV12-4 and J usage is TRBJ2-5; D not certain. Sequenced sample: blood. The TCR sequence derives from a human donor in good health. CDR3 loop: CASNFGLVETQYF. The CDR3 region has the DNA TGTGCCAGCAATTTTGGATTAGTGGAGACCCAGTACTTC.